This T cell receptor beta chain was identified during a study of T cell clonotyping in hematopoietic cell transplantation. Note on this clone: The antigen remains unidentified.

Study findings and constraints: Without cell sorting, CD4 versus CD8 contributions remain unresolved. Graft donor and pretransplant recipient Inverse Simpson Index values predicted broader posttransplant TCR diversity.

Here immunoSEQ multiplex PCR was the method, and the copy in TCRdb shows in-frame clones only, minus some. Counted here are about 16,000 clones, approximately 83% occurring once; the ten biggest clones make up approximately 4.3%. V lost 0 bases and J 8 bases, leaving 17 bases between the germline ends. From germline, CDR1 is SGHDT and CDR2 YYEEEE. This CDR3 spans 15 amino acids. The V call is TRBV5-6, the J call TRBJ1-2, with D uncertain. Source material: peripheral blood mononuclear cells. The clonotype originates from a woman aged 40 to 49 in good health. Some clones in this sample may be carry-over from other donors' samples. CDR3 sequence (DNA): TGTGCCAGCAGCTTGGGTCGGATCGCCCTCGCCGGCTACACCTTC. Residues: CASSLGRIALAGYTF.